The following is a TCR beta chain sequence with its context. No antigen is known for it. RNA transcripts yielded amplified TCR beta CDR3 regions. HTBI primers were used for first-round RT-PCR of the TCR CDR3. Using its own MiXCR run on the multiplex PCR reads, TCRdb lists one record per CDR3 protein. The data hold over 550,000 distinct CDR3 sequences, with around 15% observed a single time. Germline-derived CDR1 and CDR2 are PRHDT and FYEKMQ (reference sequence). The CDR3 totals 14 residues. Trimming cost V 1 base and J 11 bases; bases outside gene matches: 8. This record belongs to a study of T cells in Graves' hyperthyroidism and ophthalmopathy. Findings and limits, study-wide: In the analysis, a 13 V-J model separated ophthalmopathy from stable hyperthyroidism. Ophthalmopathy onset followed model prediction by a median around 6.6 months.

The rearrangement links TRBV13 to TRBJ2-3, with 8 bases identical to TRBD1. This clonotype was sampled from a woman aged 18-29 years with Graves' hyperthyroidism. The sequencing sample was made of blood. This chain's CDR3 is CASSLAQGALLQYF. In DNA form, the CDR3 reads TGTGCCAGCAGCTTAGCCCAGGGGGCCCTGCTGCAGTATTTT.